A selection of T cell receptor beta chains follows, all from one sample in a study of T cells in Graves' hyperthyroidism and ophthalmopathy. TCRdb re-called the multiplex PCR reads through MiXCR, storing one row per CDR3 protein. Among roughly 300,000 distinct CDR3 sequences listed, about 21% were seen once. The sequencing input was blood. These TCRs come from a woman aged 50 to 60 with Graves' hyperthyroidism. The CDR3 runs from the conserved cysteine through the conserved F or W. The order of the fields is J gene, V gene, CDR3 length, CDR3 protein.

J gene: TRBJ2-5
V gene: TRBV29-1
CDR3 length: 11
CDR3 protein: CSVDVIETQYF

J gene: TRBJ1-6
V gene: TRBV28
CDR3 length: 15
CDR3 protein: CASSSGTGDSSPLHF

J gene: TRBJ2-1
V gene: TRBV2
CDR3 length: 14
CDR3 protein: CASSEVGGAGEQFF

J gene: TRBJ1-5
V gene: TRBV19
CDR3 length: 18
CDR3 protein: CASSRRDSRSLGNQPQHF

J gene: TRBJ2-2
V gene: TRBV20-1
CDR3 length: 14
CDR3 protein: CSARLAGASGELFF

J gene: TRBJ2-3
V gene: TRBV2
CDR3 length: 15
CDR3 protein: CASRLELAGTDTQYF

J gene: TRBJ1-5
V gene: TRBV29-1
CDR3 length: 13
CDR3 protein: CSVGPTGNQPQHF

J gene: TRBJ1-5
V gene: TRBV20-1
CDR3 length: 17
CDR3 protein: CSARKGGRGVSNQPQHF

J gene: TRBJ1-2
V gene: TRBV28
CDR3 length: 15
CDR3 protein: CASSFVVSRHYGYTF

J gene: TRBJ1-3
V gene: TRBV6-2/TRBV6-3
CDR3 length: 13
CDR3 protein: CASKTGSGNTISF

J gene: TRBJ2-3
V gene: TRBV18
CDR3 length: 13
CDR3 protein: CASAGQGTDTQYF

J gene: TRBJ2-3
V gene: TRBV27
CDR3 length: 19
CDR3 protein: CASSSHTGGLAGVLDTQYF

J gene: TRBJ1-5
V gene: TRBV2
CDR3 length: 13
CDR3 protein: CASSDDSNQPQHF

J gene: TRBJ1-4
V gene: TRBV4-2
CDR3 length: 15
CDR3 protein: CASSQAQTNNEKLFF

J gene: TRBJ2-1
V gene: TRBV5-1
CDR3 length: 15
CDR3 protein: CASSLGTSGYNEQFF

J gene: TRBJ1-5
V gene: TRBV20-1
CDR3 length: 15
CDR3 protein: CSSPDRKKGNQPQHF

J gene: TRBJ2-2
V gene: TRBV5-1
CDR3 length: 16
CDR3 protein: CASSWGQGKGTGELFF

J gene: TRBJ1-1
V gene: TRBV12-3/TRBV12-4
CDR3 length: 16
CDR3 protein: CASSYKHRIMNTEAFF

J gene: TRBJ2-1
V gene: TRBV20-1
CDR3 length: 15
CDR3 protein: CSALRDTSSYNEQFF

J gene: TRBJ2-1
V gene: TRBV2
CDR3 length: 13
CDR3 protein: CAIRSAGGNEQFF

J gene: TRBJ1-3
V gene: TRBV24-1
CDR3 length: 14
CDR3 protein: CATSGRSSGNTIYF

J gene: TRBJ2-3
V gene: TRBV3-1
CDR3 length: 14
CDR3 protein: CASSQDSFTDTQYF

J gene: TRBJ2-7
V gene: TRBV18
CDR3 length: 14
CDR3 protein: CASSPAQGKDEQYF

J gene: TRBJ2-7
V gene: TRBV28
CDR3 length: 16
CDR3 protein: CASSVGLAGAPYEQYF

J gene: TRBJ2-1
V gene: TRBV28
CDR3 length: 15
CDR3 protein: CASMRGGAGFAEQFF

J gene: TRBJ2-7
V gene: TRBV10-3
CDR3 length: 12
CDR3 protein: CAISDGGREQYF

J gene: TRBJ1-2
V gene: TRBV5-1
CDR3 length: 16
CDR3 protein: CASSLAVGTGADGYTF

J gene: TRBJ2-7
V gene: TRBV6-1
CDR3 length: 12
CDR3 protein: CASMGRDYEQYF

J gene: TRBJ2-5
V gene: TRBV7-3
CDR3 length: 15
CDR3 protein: CASSLTSRGEETQYF

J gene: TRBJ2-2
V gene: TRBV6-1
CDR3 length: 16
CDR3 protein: CASSENGGRRTGELFF

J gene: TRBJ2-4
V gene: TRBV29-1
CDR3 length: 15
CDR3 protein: CSVDARYNSKNIQYF

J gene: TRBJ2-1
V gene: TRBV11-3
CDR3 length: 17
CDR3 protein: CASSSGTSGTAYNEQFF

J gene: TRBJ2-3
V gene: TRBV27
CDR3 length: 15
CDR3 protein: CASSWGQGAGDTQYF